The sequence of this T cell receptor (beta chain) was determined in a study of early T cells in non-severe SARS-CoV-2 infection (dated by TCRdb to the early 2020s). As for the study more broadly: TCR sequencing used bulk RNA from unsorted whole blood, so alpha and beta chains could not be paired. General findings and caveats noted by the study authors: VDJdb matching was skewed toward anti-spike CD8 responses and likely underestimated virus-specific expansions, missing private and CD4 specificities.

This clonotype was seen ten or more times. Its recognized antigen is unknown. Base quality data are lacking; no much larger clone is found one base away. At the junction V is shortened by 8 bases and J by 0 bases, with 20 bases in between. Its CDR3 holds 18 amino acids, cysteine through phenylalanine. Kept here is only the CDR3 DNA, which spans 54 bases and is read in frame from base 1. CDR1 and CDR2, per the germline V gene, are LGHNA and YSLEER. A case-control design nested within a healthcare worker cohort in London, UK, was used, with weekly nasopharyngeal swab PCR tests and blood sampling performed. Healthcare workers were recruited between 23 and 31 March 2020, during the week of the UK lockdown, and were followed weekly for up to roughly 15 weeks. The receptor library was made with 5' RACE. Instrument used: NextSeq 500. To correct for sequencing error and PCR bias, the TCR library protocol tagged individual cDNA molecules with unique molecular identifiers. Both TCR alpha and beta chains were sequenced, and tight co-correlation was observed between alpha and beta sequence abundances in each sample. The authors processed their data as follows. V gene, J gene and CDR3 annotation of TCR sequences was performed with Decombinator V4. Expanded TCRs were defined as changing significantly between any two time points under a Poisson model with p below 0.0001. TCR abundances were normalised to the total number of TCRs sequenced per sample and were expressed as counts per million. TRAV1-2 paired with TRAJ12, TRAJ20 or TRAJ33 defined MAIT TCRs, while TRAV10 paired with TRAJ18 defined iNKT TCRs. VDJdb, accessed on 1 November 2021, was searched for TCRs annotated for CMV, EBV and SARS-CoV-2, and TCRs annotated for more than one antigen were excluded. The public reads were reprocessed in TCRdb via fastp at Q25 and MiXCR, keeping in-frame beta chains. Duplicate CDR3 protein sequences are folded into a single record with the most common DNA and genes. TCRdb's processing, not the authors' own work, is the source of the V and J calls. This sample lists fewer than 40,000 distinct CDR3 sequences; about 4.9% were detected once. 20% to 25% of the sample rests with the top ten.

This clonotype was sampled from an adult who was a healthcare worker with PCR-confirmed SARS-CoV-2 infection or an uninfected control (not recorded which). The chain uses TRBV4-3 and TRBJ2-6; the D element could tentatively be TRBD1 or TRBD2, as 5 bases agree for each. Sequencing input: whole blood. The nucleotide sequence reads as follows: TGCGCCAGCGGCGGGTGGCAGGGCTCCAACTCTGGGGCCAACGTCCTGACTTTC. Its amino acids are CASGGWQGSNSGANVLTF.